Listed below are T cell receptor beta chains from one sample, sequenced in a study of blood T cell repertoires in COVID-19. Libraries were prepared by immunoSEQ multiplex PCR; TCRdb keeps only in-frame clonotypes and omits some of them. Of approximately 100,000 clones listed, over 85% are singletons. The sequenced sample consisted of peripheral blood. The receptors originated from a woman older than 75 in a cohort sampled during active COVID-19. Each CDR3 is given with its conserved first and last residue. The order of the fields is V gene, CDR3 protein.

v_gene: TRBV6-5
CDR3aa: CASSYSGQGHTEAFF

v_gene: TRBV7-6
CDR3aa: CASSTSGGPEEQYF

v_gene: TRBV3-1/TRBV3-2
CDR3aa: CASSPTGGTDYEQYF

v_gene: TRBV6-5
CDR3aa: CASSRVKADTQFF

v_gene: TRBV28
CDR3aa: CASRPNTHGYTF

v_gene: TRBV18
CDR3aa: CASSTGVSAEAFF

v_gene: TRBV4-2
CDR3aa: CASSPLEGQGNLNTEAFF

v_gene: TRBV18
CDR3aa: CASSPGEPTDTQYF

v_gene: TRBV27
CDR3aa: CASSPRQGYGYTF

v_gene: TRBV29-1
CDR3aa: CSVEELGRETQYF

v_gene: TRBV6-6
CDR3aa: CASSSLSGYTF

v_gene: TRBV3-1/TRBV3-2
CDR3aa: CASSHLGGRAWDEKLFF

v_gene: TRBV19
CDR3aa: CASRPQQASGANVLTF

v_gene: TRBV6-1
CDR3aa: CASSEAATGGNEQFF

v_gene: TRBV6-5
CDR3aa: CASKQLMNTEAFF

v_gene: TRBV6-5
CDR3aa: CASSPRGYEQYF

v_gene: TRBV19
CDR3aa: CASSMTVHSNQPQHF

v_gene: TRBV4-2
CDR3aa: CASSQDRSGQETQYF

v_gene: TRBV6-1
CDR3aa: CASSDGLVQETQYF

v_gene: TRBV6-5
CDR3aa: CASRPGTELEAFF

v_gene: TRBV4-2
CDR3aa: CASSQERSAGGDTQYF

v_gene: TRBV5-8
CDR3aa: CASTRRFRGGNYGYTF

v_gene: TRBV5-1
CDR3aa: CASTQRDRAYEQYF

v_gene: TRBV27
CDR3aa: CASSLAGGSYNEQFF

v_gene: TRBV18
CDR3aa: CASSPLQGNEQYF

v_gene: TRBV28
CDR3aa: CASTQGVETQYF

v_gene: TRBV5-1
CDR3aa: CASSLTPTGENTEAFF

v_gene: TRBV27
CDR3aa: CASSFRGESYNSPLHF

v_gene: TRBV5-1
CDR3aa: CASRSSGSEYEQFF

v_gene: TRBV12-2
CDR3aa: CASRLGTAGLLWEQFF

v_gene: TRBV6-1
CDR3aa: CASSESPGGRSPLHF

v_gene: TRBV6-5
CDR3aa: CASRRTGGEQYF

v_gene: TRBV29-1
CDR3aa: CSVEGGGPNYGYTF

v_gene: TRBV7-9
CDR3aa: CASRGGLEYEQYF

v_gene: TRBV5-1
CDR3aa: CASSLEGQGAGNTIYF

v_gene: TRBV5-1
CDR3aa: CASSFKGNTDTQYF

v_gene: TRBV27
CDR3aa: CASRPGRVLFSYNEQFF

v_gene: TRBV30
CDR3aa: CAFSSGTVSYTF

v_gene: TRBV28
CDR3aa: CASSRGGAGYNEQFF

v_gene: TRBV4-1
CDR3aa: CASSQSRDTIYF

v_gene: TRBV6-2/TRBV6-3
CDR3aa: CASSYGQGNYEQYF

v_gene: TRBV7-2
CDR3aa: CASSSGPGGRAADTQYF

v_gene: TRBV5-1
CDR3aa: CASSSSTAPYEQYF

v_gene: TRBV7-2
CDR3aa: CASSLDPTGGEYSRTEAFF

v_gene: TRBV6-5
CDR3aa: CASRRYGYTF

v_gene: TRBV3-1/TRBV3-2
CDR3aa: CASSQDARRGYRAGEQYF

v_gene: TRBV24-1
CDR3aa: CATSVGQGSNEQFF

v_gene: TRBV6-5
CDR3aa: CASSYLGAAYGYTF

v_gene: TRBV7-9
CDR3aa: CASSFGQDGGYTF

v_gene: TRBV28
CDR3aa: CASSSSGLNRGLGQPQHF

v_gene: TRBV30
CDR3aa: CAWSGRRGGAWAGELFF

v_gene: TRBV3-1/TRBV3-2
CDR3aa: CASSQPGTQYF